These 29 T cell receptor beta chains were sequenced from one sample in a study of PD-L1 blockade in urothelial cancer. TCRdb's table, derived via immunoSEQ multiplex PCR, lists solely in-frame clones and lacks some. The sample carries around 25,000 clones, around 85% recorded once. The sample consisted of PBMCs, taken around atezolizumab (anti-PD-L1) treatment. These receptors were taken from a man aged 45-65 years with urothelial cancer.

The V gene is TRBV2, the J gene TRBJ1-1, with 11 bases that match TRBD1. The CDR3 totals 13 residues. Germline trimming cut 6 bases from V and 6 bases from J; bases unmatched to any gene: 3. Germline-derived CDR1 and CDR2 are SNHLY and FYNNEI. The DNA for the CDR3 is TGTGCCAGCAGGAGGACAGGGGGCTCTGAAGCTTTCTTT. This translates into CASRRTGGSEAFF.

The J gene is TRBJ1-5, the V gene TRBV7-9, with 12 bases aligning to TRBD1. V dropped 4 bases and J dropped 5; count of bases not matched to a gene: 3. The CDR3 loop spans 15 amino acids. Germline-derived CDR1 and CDR2 are SEHNR and FQNEAQ (reference sequence). The CDR3 sequence: CASSWGQGAHQPQHF. The CDR3 bases are TGTGCCAGCAGCTGGGGACAGGGGGCGCATCAGCCCCAGCATTTT.

The chain joins TRBV7-9 to TRBJ2-4; 7 bases match TRBD1. From germline, CDR1 is SEHNR and CDR2 FQNEAQ (reference sequence). The CDR3 spans 14 residues. V trimming: 6 bases; J trimming: 5 bases; junction bases outside the gene matches: 7. In DNA form, the CDR3 reads TGTGCCAGCAGGGCAAAGGGGGCGCAAAACATTCAGTACTTC. Translated, it gives CASRAKGAQNIQYF.

V and J are TRBV5-1 and TRBJ2-7; 9 bases are a match to TRBD1. The germline V gene has CDR1 SGHRS and CDR2 YFSETQ. The CDR3 runs to 15 residues. Trimming cost V 6 bases and J 4 bases; bases outside gene matches: 11. DNA for the CDR3: TGCGCCAGCACGAAAACCGGGACAGGGTGGTACGAGCAGTACTTC. This encodes CASTKTGTGWYEQYF.

The J gene is TRBJ1-1, the V gene TRBV28, with D possibly matching TRBD1 (5 bases). From germline, CDR1 is MDHEN and CDR2 SYDVKM. Trimming took off 5 bases at V and 8 bases at J, with 21 bases between the two ends. The length of the CDR3 is 15 residues. The CDR3 region has the DNA TGTGCCAGCAGTCCGCCCGCCGCGGGGCAGCACGAAGCTTTCTTT. Translated: CASSPPAAGQHEAFF.

The chain carries TRBV11-3 and TRBJ2-2, with 8 bases aligning to TRBD2. CDR1 is SGHNT and CDR2 is YENEEA in the germline V gene. V gave up 8 bases and J gave up 6 bases; unmatched junction bases: 11. There are 15 residues in the CDR3. The CDR3 region is CASGPGGFGPGELFF. The DNA of the CDR3 is TGTGCCAGCGGCCCGGGGGGGTTCGGACCCGGGGAGCTGTTTTTT.

The chain couples TRBV28 to TRBJ2-1; D gene unclear. CDR3 length: 14 residues. The germline V gene has CDR1 MDHEN and CDR2 SYDVKM. V lost 3 bases and J 0 bases, leaving 6 bases between the germline ends. The CDR3 DNA is TGTGCCAGCAGTTTGCGTACCTCCTACAATGAGCAGTTCTTC. This gives the protein CASSLRTSYNEQFF. The complete variable domain, with remaining parts taken from reference TRBV28 and TRBJ2-1, reads DVKVTQSSRYLVKRTGEKVFLECVQDMDHENMFWYRQDPGLGLRLIYFSYDVKMKEKGDIPEGYSVSREKKERFSLILESASTNQTSMYLCASSLRTSYNEQFFGPGTRLTVL.

The chain's CDR3 is CASRAGTGRRETQYF. As DNA, the CDR3 is TGTGCCAGCAGAGCCGGGACAGGGAGGCGAGAGACCCAGTACTTC. The chain has TRBV6-5 and TRBJ2-5, with 9 bases fitting TRBD1. Germline CDR1 and CDR2: MNHEY and SVGAGI. CDR3 length equals 15 residues. V gave up 6 bases and J gave up 4 bases; unmatched junction bases: 9.

This chain joins TRBV28 and TRBJ2-7; TRBD2 matches at 14 bases. In germline, CDR1 is MDHEN, CDR2 SYDVKM. CDR3 length: 15 amino acids. V was clipped by 4 bases and J by 10 bases; unmatched bases: 9. As DNA, the CDR3 is TGTGCCAGCAGTTCTTCCTTGACTAGCGGGAGGGCCCAGTACTTC. Translation: CASSSSLTSGRAQYF.

The V gene is TRBV6-5, the J gene TRBJ1-4; D gene uncertain. Trimming took off 0 bases at V and 7 bases at J, with 12 bases between the two ends. In germline, CDR1 is MNHEY, CDR2 SVGAGI. CDR3 length: 15 residues. CDR3 region: CASSYSIQASEKLFF. DNA of the CDR3: TGTGCCAGCAGTTACTCGATCCAGGCGAGTGAAAAACTGTTTTTT.

The chain is built from TRBV4-2 and TRBJ2-1; 8 bases match TRBD1. This CDR3 is 16 amino acids long. Germline CDR1 is LGHNA and CDR2 is YNFKEQ. J was trimmed by 5 bases and V by 1 base; bases with no gene match: 7. The CDR3 reads CASSQADRGKDNEQFF. In DNA, the CDR3 is TGTGCCAGCAGCCAAGCCGACAGGGGAAAGGACAATGAGCAGTTCTTC.

V is TRBV7-2 and J is TRBJ2-5, with 11 bases identical to TRBD2. Germline-derived CDR1 and CDR2 are SGHTA and FQGNSA. This CDR3 region has 17 residues. The junction had 10 bases not matched to a gene; V was cut back by 3 bases and J by 4 bases. This chain's CDR3 is CASSFYGSGRASETQYF. The CDR3 DNA sequence: TGTGCCAGCAGCTTCTACGGTAGCGGGAGGGCCTCAGAGACCCAGTACTTC.

The chain joins TRBV4-1 to TRBJ1-2; TRBD1 agrees at 10 bases. The germline CDR1 and CDR2 sequences are MGHRA and YSYEKL. This CDR3 spans 16 amino acids. V dropped 0 bases and J dropped 8; count of bases not matched to a gene: 9. CDR3 in amino acids: CASSQEGTGAVKGYTF. The CDR3 DNA follows: TGCGCCAGCAGCCAAGAAGGGACAGGGGCAGTAAAAGGCTACACCTTC.

The chain links TRBV27 to TRBJ2-7; D might be TRBD1 (7 bases). Trimming removed 4 bases from V and 2 bases from J, with 15 bases in between. The CDR3 has 15 amino acids. CDR1 and CDR2 from the germline V gene are MNHEY and SMNVEV (reference sequence). The CDR3 bases are TGTGCCAGCAGTTCCCGGGGGACAGTAGCCTACGAGCAGTACTTC. Translation gives CASSSRGTVAYEQYF.

This chain links TRBV29-1 with TRBJ1-2, with a possible D match to TRBD1 (5 bases). CDR1 SQVTM and CDR2 ANQGSEA come from the germline V gene. V lost 2 bases, J lost 2 bases, and 12 bases lay in between. The CDR3 loop spans 14 amino acids. CDR3 sequence: CSVEPRVKNYGYTF. The CDR3 DNA reads TGCAGCGTTGAACCCAGGGTAAAAAACTATGGCTACACCTTC.

This clone was observed a single time. This chain joins TRBV7-8 and TRBJ2-7, with TRBD2 identical over 9 bases. The germline CDR1 and CDR2 sequences are SGHVS and FQNEAQ. The CDR3 is 15 amino acids. Trimming at V came to 5 bases and at J to 3 bases, leaving 8 bases not matched to a gene. The CDR3 here is CASSHSRTSDYEQYF. The CDR3 DNA is TGTGCCAGCAGCCACAGCAGGACTAGCGACTACGAGCAGTACTTC.

V gene TRBV5-1 combines with J gene TRBJ1-2; 10 bases map to TRBD1. The V gene end was trimmed by 2 bases and the J gene end by 7 bases; junction bases not matched to a gene: 8. Germline lookup yields CDR1 SGHRS and CDR2 YFSETQ. The CDR3 covers 15 residues. The CDR3 coding sequence is TGCGCCAGCAGCTTTATTGGACAGGGGGTCGGTGGCTACACCTTC. This sequence encodes CASSFIGQGVGGYTF.

In this sample, this clone turned up once. The V and J genes are TRBV5-1 and TRBJ2-7; 11 bases are a match to TRBD1. V shed 4 bases, J shed 6 bases, and the junction held 12 bases outside the gene matches. The CDR3 has 16 residues. CDR1 is SGHRS and CDR2 is YFSETQ in the germline V gene. CDR3 protein: CASSGTGQGDSGEQYF. The CDR3 nucleotides read TGCGCCAGCAGCGGAACGGGACAGGGGGACTCAGGCGAGCAGTACTTC.

CDR3 nucleotide sequence: TGTGCCACCAGCAGGGATACCGGGACTAGCGGGGGGAACACAGATACGCAGTATTTT. The encoded protein is CATSRDTGTSGGNTDTQYF. The chain links TRBV15 to TRBJ2-3, with 15 bases identical to TRBD2. The CDR3 loop spans 19 amino acids. With 3 bases clipped from V and 2 bases from J, the junction kept 9 bases outside the gene matches. Germline V lookup: CDR1 LNHNV, CDR2 YYDKDF (reference sequence).

This chain joins TRBV19 and TRBJ2-7; a weak D match, TRBD1 (5 bases). The CDR3 spans 15 residues. The germline CDR1 and CDR2 sequences are LNHDA and SQIVND (reference sequence). Trimming removed 3 bases from V and 0 bases from J, with 12 bases in between. The CDR3 DNA reads TGTGCCAGTAGTATTGGGGCAGGGTACTCCTACGAGCAGTACTTC. Translated, it gives CASSIGAGYSYEQYF.

The rearrangement joins TRBV9 to TRBJ2-1, with 7 nucleotides matching TRBD2. The CDR3 extends over 15 amino acids. Germline trimming cut 4 bases from V and 4 bases from J; bases unmatched to any gene: 8. Germline CDR1 reads SGDLS; CDR2 reads YYNGEE. This chain's CDR3 is CASSPTGLPYNEQFF. DNA of the CDR3: TGTGCCAGCAGCCCGACGGGACTACCTTACAATGAGCAGTTCTTC.

The chain uses TRBV28 and TRBJ2-5; 15 bases are shared with TRBD2. Trimming removed 1 base from V and 4 bases from J; junction bases left unmatched: 7. The V gene's germline CDR1 is MDHEN and CDR2 SYDVKM. The length of the CDR3 is 18 residues. In DNA form, the CDR3 reads TGTGCCAGCAGTTTATCGGTACCGGGACTAGCGGGGGGAGAGACCCAGTACTTC. Translating it yields CASSLSVPGLAGGETQYF.

This clone was counted a few times. This sequence joins TRBV7-2 and TRBJ2-7; D is perhaps TRBD1 (6 bases). Trimming took off 5 bases at V and 0 bases at J, with 14 bases between the two ends. Germline values: CDR1 SGHTA, CDR2 FQGNSA. The CDR3 is 15 residues long. CDR3 amino acids: CASSQVPGVSYEQYF. CDR3 DNA: TGTGCCAGCAGCCAAGTCCCAGGGGTCTCCTACGAGCAGTACTTC.

The rearrangement uses TRBV10-3 and TRBJ2-7, with 12 nucleotides matching TRBD2. This CDR3 has 17 amino acids. Germline CDR1 ENHRY, CDR2 SYGVKD. With V trimmed by 4 bases and J by 0 bases, 7 bases remained unmatched. The DNA of the CDR3 is TGTGCCATCAGTGGGGGGACTAGCGGGCAATTCTCCTACGAGCAGTACTTC. Translating gives CAISGGTSGQFSYEQYF.

The chain recombines TRBV20-1 with TRBJ1-5; D uncertain. Deletions cut 3 bases from V and 6 bases from J, with 6 bases between. This CDR3 is 11 amino acids long. Germline assignment: CDR1 DFQATT and CDR2 SNEGSKA (reference sequence). CDR3 in amino acids: CSARSGQPQHF. The CDR3 coding sequence is TGCAGTGCTAGGTCCGGTCAGCCCCAGCATTTT.

In DNA, the CDR3 is TGTGCCAGCAGCTTAGGACTAGTGGGAGATACGCAGTATTTT. As protein: CASSLGLVGDTQYF. This chain connects TRBV7-3 to TRBJ2-3; 7 bases align to TRBD2. Germline values: CDR1 SGHTA, CDR2 FQGTGA. J lost 5 bases, V lost 2 bases, and 4 bases had no gene match. This CDR3 contains 14 residues.

The V gene is TRBV6-4, the J gene TRBJ2-7; 7 bases are shared with TRBD1. With 9 bases clipped from V and 2 bases from J, the junction kept 7 bases outside the gene matches. Per germline, CDR1 MRHNA and CDR2 SNTAGT. This CDR3 has 13 residues. The CDR3 DNA is TGTGCCAGGCCGGGACAGCGGCCCTACGAGCAGTACTTC. It codes for CARPGQRPYEQYF.

This chain links TRBV6-5 with TRBJ2-1; 9 nucleotides agree with TRBD2. The J segment lost 7 bases and the V segment lost 6 bases, leaving 4 bases of the junction unmatched. This CDR3 contains 13 residues. CDR1 is MNHEY, CDR2 SVGAGI, per germline. The CDR3 here is CASSPGLANEQFF. CDR3 DNA sequence: TGTGCCAGCAGCCCCGGACTAGCGAATGAGCAGTTCTTC.

The rearrangement links TRBV7-6 to TRBJ2-6; weak D call: TRBD1 (5 bases). The CDR3 is made up of 19 amino acids. The germline gives CDR1 SGHVS, CDR2 FNYEAQ. Trimming took 3 bases from V and 0 from J, leaving 18 bases between them. The CDR3 region has the DNA TGTGCCAGCAGCTTTGAGGTCAGGGAAAGCTTCTCTGGGGCCAACGTCCTGACTTTC. Translating it yields CASSFEVRESFSGANVLTF.